Listed here are 27 T cell receptor beta chains from one sample, sequenced in a study of T cell repertoires in cytomegalovirus infection (dated by TCRdb to between 2018 and 2020). Sequencer: Illumina HiSeq 1500. TCRdb reanalyzed the raw reads on its own, using fastp at Q25 for trimming and MiXCR for clone calling, and kept in-frame beta chains. CDR3 protein sequences are deduplicated, and each keeps its most common genes and DNA. Here the sample has some 180,000 distinct CDR3 sequences; roughly a sixth occur a single time. The ten largest clones take up approximately 26% of the sample. Sample: CD8+ T cells from PBMCs. These receptors were obtained from a human donor in good health (CMV status not recorded). Some clones in this sample may be carry-over from other donors' samples.

The chain uses TRBV4-3 and TRBJ2-2; D is possibly TRBD2 (5 bases). The CDR3 extends over 14 amino acids. CDR1 and CDR2 (germline): LGHNA, YSLEER. V gave up 0 bases and J gave up 6 bases, with 8 bases separating them. Here the CDR3 reads CASSQDAGPGELFF. The CDR3 DNA is TGCGCCAGCAGCCAAGATGCGGGCCCCGGGGAGCTGTTTTTT.

The chain uses TRBV2 and TRBJ2-3; D is uncertain. V gave up 8 bases and J gave up 9 bases, with 9 bases separating them. From germline, CDR1 is SNHLY and CDR2 FYNNEI. This CDR3 is 10 amino acids long. The CDR3 here is CASFAGTQYF. The CDR3 DNA reads as TGTGCCAGCTTTGCCGGGACGCAGTATTTT.

The table lists this clonotype with a few counts. The V call is TRBV6-2 or TRBV6-3, the J call TRBJ2-7; D possibly uses TRBD1 or TRBD2 (5 bases each). CDR3 length: 13 amino acids. Germline lookup yields CDR1 MNHEY and CDR2 SVGEGT. The V end lost 7 bases, the J end lost 2 bases, and 12 bases lay between the germline ends. In DNA, the CDR3 is TGTGCCAGCACCCGGGGCTGGCCCTACGAGCAGTACTTC. This translates into CASTRGWPYEQYF.

V gene TRBV7-4 combines with J gene TRBJ1-3; D not certain. The CDR3 covers 17 residues. V lost 5 bases to trimming and J lost 4 bases, with 21 bases between them. Germline assignment: CDR1 SGHVT and CDR2 SQSDAQ. In nucleotides, the CDR3 is TGTGCCAGCAGCCACCCGAGTGTGGGATTGTCCGGAAACACCATATATTTT. Protein product: CASSHPSVGLSGNTIYF.

The chain has TRBV20-1 and TRBJ2-1; TRBD2 aligns across 7 bases. Germline CDR1 and CDR2: DFQATT and SNEGSKA (reference sequence). Trimming removed 2 bases from V and 9 bases from J; junction bases left unmatched: 25. The CDR3 is 19 residues long. CDR3 in amino acids: CSARSTGPNTGQWGGEQFF. CDR3 DNA sequence: TGCAGTGCTAGATCTACAGGTCCCAACACCGGACAATGGGGGGGTGAGCAGTTCTTC.

The chain recombines TRBV27 with TRBJ1-6; D is undetermined. The CDR3 is 13 residues long. CDR1 is MNHEY, CDR2 SMNVEV, per germline (reference sequence). V was clipped by 6 bases and J by 9 bases, with 12 bases between them. The CDR3 region has the DNA TGTGCCAGCAGCCTCACTCGGGCTTCACCCCTCCACTTT. As protein: CASSLTRASPLHF.

The chain couples TRBV7-6 to TRBJ1-5, with D maybe TRBD1 (5 bases). Germline assignment: CDR1 SGHVS and CDR2 FNYEAQ. The CDR3 is 15 residues long. The V end was cut by 1 base, the J end by 8 bases, with 15 bases between. CDR3 residues: CASSLGGGTLEPQHF. The CDR3 DNA is TGTGCCAGCAGCTTAGGCGGGGGGACCTTGGAGCCCCAGCATTTT.

This chain links TRBV6-2 or TRBV6-3 with TRBJ2-3; TRBD2 aligns across 10 bases. The junction had 17 bases not matched to a gene; V was cut back by 2 bases and J by 6 bases. This CDR3 has 19 residues. CDR1 is MNHEY, CDR2 SVGEGT, per germline. DNA of the CDR3: TGTGCCAGCAGTTACCCCCGCATCCTAGCGGGGGTGTCCTTGGATACGCAGTATTTT. Protein product: CASSYPRILAGVSLDTQYF.

The sample holds one count of this clonotype. In DNA form, the CDR3 reads TGTGCCAGCAGCTTAGATCCGGGGACAGGCGGGCAGTACTTC. It is translated as CASSLDPGTGGQYF. The chain carries TRBV7-9 and TRBJ2-7, with TRBD1 identical over 8 bases. This CDR3 spans 14 amino acids. The junction had 8 bases not matched to a gene; V was cut back by 1 base and J by 9 bases. From germline, CDR1 is SEHNR and CDR2 FQNEAQ (reference sequence).

This sequence joins TRBV15 and TRBJ2-5; TRBD1 is a possible D gene (6 bases). V was trimmed by 2 bases and J by 1 base, leaving 20 bases between them. Germline CDR1 is LNHNV and CDR2 is YYDKDF (reference sequence). The CDR3 loop spans 18 amino acids. CDR3 sequence reads: CATSRPRDTPWPQETQYF. The CDR3 nucleotides read TGTGCCACCAGCAGACCGAGGGACACACCCTGGCCCCAAGAGACCCAGTACTTC.

In its sample, this clonotype was seen a few times. The genes are TRBV7-6 and TRBJ2-4; TRBD1 matches 9 bases. Germline CDR1 SGHVS, CDR2 FNYEAQ. Losses at the gene ends were 0 bases for V and 0 bases for J; bases not matched to a gene: 9. The length of the CDR3 is 19 residues. The CDR3 spells CASSLAAGTGWGAKNIQYF. In nucleotides, the CDR3 is TGTGCCAGCAGCTTAGCAGCCGGGACAGGGTGGGGAGCCAAAAACATTCAGTACTTC.

This clonotype occurred a few times. The chain combines TRBV6-2 or TRBV6-3 with TRBJ2-1; D is ambiguous. The CDR3 is 13 amino acids. Trimming cost V 5 bases and J 8 bases, with 13 bases left between them. Germline V gene lookup returns CDR1 MNHEY and CDR2 SVGEGT. In DNA, the CDR3 is TGTGCCAGCAGTCGCACCGACACGGATGAGCAGTTCTTC. This sequence encodes CASSRTDTDEQFF.

This clonotype came up a few times. The chain couples TRBV28 to TRBJ1-2; no reliable D call. The CDR3 runs to 12 residues. The germline gives CDR1 MDHEN, CDR2 SYDVKM. Trimming removed 5 bases at V and 8 bases at J, with 12 bases between. The CDR3 DNA is TGTGCCAGCAGTCCTTCCGCAGAAGGCTACACCTTC. Protein sequence: CASSPSAEGYTF.

The chain recombines TRBV5-5 with TRBJ2-3; D ambiguous. This CDR3 has 13 residues. V gave up 7 bases and J gave up 4 bases, with 13 bases separating them. Germline loops: CDR1 SGHKS, CDR2 YYEKEE (reference sequence). CDR3: CASHALEADTQYF. In DNA, the CDR3 is TGTGCCAGCCATGCCTTAGAGGCAGATACGCAGTATTTT.

A word on this clonotype: A junction boundary mismatches the germline segment, possibly from a read error. The chain combines TRBV7-7 with TRBJ2-7; D not resolved. Germline lookup yields CDR1 SSHAT and CDR2 FNYEAQ (reference sequence). This CDR3 is built from 16 residues. The CDR3 DNA reads as TGTGCTAGCAGCTTAGTTAAGGGCAGCGTCGACTACGAGCAGTACTTC. It encodes CASSLVKGSVDYEQYF.

This clonotype was seen more than once but under ten times. This chain links TRBV5-4 with TRBJ2-7; 10 bases map to TRBD1. The J segment lost 2 bases and the V segment lost 3 bases, leaving 2 bases of the junction unmatched. Germline V gene data show CDR1 as SGHNT and CDR2 as YYREEE (reference sequence). The CDR3 is 14 amino acids. Written as DNA, the CDR3 is TGTGCCAGCAGCTCTGGGACAGGGGCCTACGAGCAGTACTTC. It specifies CASSSGTGAYEQYF. Full variable domain (missing parts from reference TRBV5-4 and TRBJ2-7): ETGVTQSPTHLIKTRGQQVTLRCSSQSGHNTVSWYQQALGQGPQFIFQYYREEENGRGNFPPRFSGLQFPNYSSELNVNALELDDSALYLCASSSGTGAYEQYFGPGTRLTVT.

This clonotype was seen a handful of times. The rearrangement links TRBV11-3 to TRBJ2-3, with D unresolved. Germline CDR1 reads SGHNT; CDR2 reads YENEEA. The CDR3 is made up of 13 amino acids. Trimming took 4 bases from V and 2 from J, leaving 7 bases between them. The CDR3, as DNA: TGTGCCAGCAGCTCCGACTTCACAGATACGCAGTATTTT. Residues: CASSSDFTDTQYF. The full variable domain, rest sourced from reference TRBV11-3 and TRBJ2-3, is EAGVVQSPRYKIIEKKQPVAFWCNPISGHNTLYWYLQNLGQGPELLIRYENEEAVDDSQLPKDRFSAERLKGVDSTLKIQPAELGDSAVYLCASSSDFTDTQYFGPGTRLTVL.

This clonotype has a handful of counts. The V and J genes are TRBV7-2 and TRBJ2-7; no firm D call. The length of the CDR3 is 12 residues. The ends were cut back, 4 bases at V and 5 bases at J, with 9 bases in the middle. The V gene's germline CDR1 is SGHTA and CDR2 FQGNSA. The CDR3 protein is CASSSLPNEQYF. The CDR3 DNA reads as TGTGCCAGCAGCTCGCTACCCAACGAGCAGTACTTC.

This clonotype was detected only a few times. The chain is built from TRBV7-2 and TRBJ2-3, with D hard to call. Trimming left V 2 bases short and J 6 bases short, with 6 bases between. Germline V gene sequence: CDR1 SGHTA, CDR2 FQGNSA. The CDR3 is 12 residues long. The CDR3 DNA reads as TGTGCCAGCAGCTTAAGGAGTGATACGCAGTATTTT. Residues: CASSLRSDTQYF.

This clonotype was counted a few times. Because the CDR3 is missing its conserved closing phenylalanine or tryptophan, this is likely a read error. It is unclear where the CDR3 begins or ends on the DNA, so no DNA is shown, and the CDR3 is as TCRdb lists it. The CDR3: CSVGSELT. The J gene is TRBJ1-1, the V gene TRBV29-1. Including both end residues, the CDR3 is 8 amino acids long. Per germline, CDR1 SQVTM and CDR2 ANQGSEA.

The chain joins TRBV2 to TRBJ2-3; D is perhaps TRBD2 (5 bases). V lost 7 bases and J lost 0, with 17 bases in between. Germline V gives CDR1 SNHLY, CDR2 FYNNEI. The CDR3 is 16 amino acids. The CDR3 is CASIGLGRGSTDTQYF. DNA for the CDR3: TGTGCCAGCATTGGACTCGGACGGGGAAGCACAGATACGCAGTATTTT.

The chain carries TRBV7-9 and TRBJ2-5; 8 bases are a match to TRBD1. The V gene's germline CDR1 is SEHNR and CDR2 FQNEAQ (reference sequence). CDR3 length: 16 amino acids. Unmatched junction bases numbered 9, after V lost 1 base and J lost 5 bases. The CDR3 protein is CASSLGTGPARETQYF. The CDR3 DNA sequence: TGTGCCAGCAGCTTAGGGACAGGGCCGGCAAGGGAGACCCAGTACTTC. The variable domain in full, with the rest retrieved from reference TRBV7-9 and TRBJ2-5, is DTGVSQNPRHKITKRGQNVTFRCDPISEHNRLYWYRQTLGQGPEFLTYFQNEAQLEKSRLLSDRFSAERPKGSFSTLEIQRTEQGDSAMYLCASSLGTGPARETQYFGPGTRLLVL.

This clonotype was detected only a few times. This sequence joins TRBV11-2 and TRBJ1-1; no definite D call. In germline, CDR1 is SGHAT, CDR2 FQNNGV. CDR3 length: 14 residues. Trimming removed 0 bases at V and 7 bases at J, with 12 bases between. In DNA form, the CDR3 reads TGTGCCAGCAGCTTAGAAGGCAGAAACCTTGAAGCTTTCTTT. It encodes CASSLEGRNLEAFF. The full variable domain, with the rest looked up from reference TRBV11-2 and TRBJ1-1, is EAGVAQSPRYKIIEKRQSVAFWCNPISGHATLYWYQQILGQGPKLLIQFQNNGVVDDSQLPKDRFSAERLKGVDSTLKIQPAKLEDSAVYLCASSLEGRNLEAFFGQGTRLTVV.

The rearrangement joins TRBV4-3 to TRBJ2-7, with TRBD1 matching 8 bases. With V trimmed by 1 base and J by 0 bases, 5 bases remained unmatched. CDR3 length equals 16 residues. Germline V gene sequence: CDR1 LGHNA, CDR2 YSLEER. The CDR3 protein is CASSQGETGGSYEQYF. CDR3 sequence (DNA): TGCGCCAGCAGCCAAGGAGAAACAGGGGGCTCCTACGAGCAGTACTTC.

The CDR3 here is CASSGGLGQPINQPQHF. The DNA of the CDR3 is TGTGCCAGCAGCGGCGGATTGGGACAGCCCATCAATCAGCCCCAGCATTTT. This chain uses TRBV7-9 with TRBJ1-5, with 7 positions matching TRBD1. The CDR3 contains 17 residues. With 5 bases clipped from V and 3 bases from J, the junction kept 13 bases outside the gene matches. The germline CDR1 and CDR2 sequences are SEHNR and FQNEAQ (reference sequence).

This clonotype was seen ten or more times. The J gene is TRBJ2-2, the V gene TRBV7-2; D call uncertain. Germline loops: CDR1 SGHTA, CDR2 FQGNSA. V was shortened by 8 bases and J by 4 bases, with 11 bases between the two germline ends. CDR3 length: 13 residues. The CDR3 coding sequence is TGTGCCAGCCTACTAAAGATCACCGGGGAGCTGTTTTTT. Translation gives CASLLKITGELFF.

This chain uses TRBV28 with TRBJ2-7; D tentatively reads TRBD1 or TRBD2 (5 bases each). The CDR3 extends over 15 amino acids. In germline, CDR1 is MDHEN, CDR2 SYDVKM. Trimming pared 7 bases from V and 3 bases from J, leaving 19 bases between. The CDR3 is CASTQEAGSNYEQYF. The CDR3 DNA sequence: TGTGCCAGCACCCAGGAGGCAGGGTCGAACTACGAGCAGTACTTC.